This entry concerns a single TCR beta chain. Its antigen is still unknown. The CDR3 is 15 amino acids. V was trimmed by 0 bases and J by 2 bases, leaving 9 bases between them. Germline CDR1 is SGHKS and CDR2 is YYEKEE (reference sequence). This sample stems from a study of T-cell reconstitution after alpha-beta-depleted transplantation in children. Study-wide points: Roughly two months post-transplant, alpha-beta T cells reportedly originated from several hundred graft clones that had expanded. A year post-transplant, T-cell counts and diversity derived mostly from newly produced T cells.

Preparation of the TCRbeta library was carried out with unique molecular identifiers. A single record per CDR3 protein comes from TCRdb applying MiXCR to the PCR reads. This sample yields 350,000 to 500,000 distinct CDR3 sequences, of which 43% are seen a single time; 25% to 30% belongs to the top ten. The rearrangement links TRBV5-5 to TRBJ2-1; perhaps TRBD2 as D (6 bases). The sample consisted of PBMCs, taken before TCRalphabeta/CD19-depleted stem cell transplant. This sequence originates from a girl aged 2 to 10 with aplastic anemia, due to receive a stem cell transplant. DNA for the CDR3: TGTGCCAGCAGCTTGGTTACGGGGGCCTACAATGAGCAGTTCTTC. It yields the protein CASSLVTGAYNEQFF.